This TCR beta chain was found in a study of shared clonotypes between healthy human individuals. Study conclusions and caveats: Only blood samples were collected, and tissue repertoires likely differ. There were few donors, and this limited the genetic and exposure-history diversity represented.

In regard to this clone: Its antigen is undetermined. This sequence is one base from a far larger clone and is likely a read error.

This CDR3 has 13 residues. The germline V gene encodes CDR1 LNHDA and CDR2 SQIVND (reference sequence). The authors distributed each subset's genomic DNA evenly over several immunoSEQ plates. The unsorted PBMC replicate PCRs were performed with approximately 0.3 ug DNA, tens of thousands of T cell genomes. Assay used: immunoSEQ multiplex PCR; TCRdb lists only in-frame clones, some missing. This table has around 500,000 clones, 65% to 85% appearing once. This chain uses TRBV19 with TRBJ1-5, with D possibly being TRBD1 (6 bases). Input material: PBMCs. The origin of this receptor is a woman aged 40 to 55 in good health. Some clones in this sample may be carry-over from other donors' samples. CDR3 protein: CASTGQRNQHQHF. CDR3 bases: TGTGCCAGCACAGGACAGCGCAATCAGCACCAGCATTTT. The variable domain in full, completed from reference TRBV19 and TRBJ1-5, reads DGGITQSPKYLFRKEGQNVTLSCEQNLNHDAMYWYRQDPGQGLRLIYYSQIVNDFQKGDIAEGYSVSREKKESFPLTVTSAQKNPTAFYLCASTGQRNQHQHFGDGTRLSIL.